One sample yielded the 18 T cell receptor beta chains listed below, sequenced in a study of cytomegalovirus exposure and HLA in healthy donors. The PCR used 60 Vbeta and 13 Jbeta primers. Method: immunoSEQ multiplex PCR; TCRdb's copy keeps in-frame clones and lacks some. The ten most abundant clones cover around 0.74% of a sample with over 150,000 clones. Specimen: PBMCs. The receptors come from a boy under 18 in good health and CMV-seronegative.

The chain employs TRBV19 and TRBJ2-2; maybe TRBD1 (6 bases). CDR1 LNHDA and CDR2 SQIVND come from the germline V gene (reference sequence). V dropped 4 bases and J dropped 5 bases, with 17 bases sitting between them. There are 16 residues in the CDR3. In nucleotides, the CDR3 is TGTGCCAGTAGTAAGACCAGTACAGGGCGAACCGGGGAGCTGTTTTTT. Translation: CASSKTSTGRTGELFF.

The chain carries TRBV18 and TRBJ2-7; a weak D match, TRBD2 (6 bases). This CDR3 has 15 residues. Germline CDR1 KGHSH, CDR2 LQKENI. V lost 2 bases and J lost 1, with 12 bases in between. The CDR3 sequence is CASSPSAGRSYEQYF. In DNA form, the CDR3 reads TGTGCCAGCTCACCATCGGCGGGACGGTCCTACGAGCAGTACTTC.

The rearrangement uses TRBV7-8 and TRBJ1-5, with D possibly TRBD1 on 5 matching bases. The CDR3 spans 15 residues. The germline V gene has CDR1 SGHVS and CDR2 FQNEAQ. Between the trimmed V and J ends, which lost 1 base and 2 bases, there was a span of 9 bases. CDR3 bases: TGTGCCAGCAGCTTAGGGGGCTGGGGCAATCAGCCCCAGCATTTT. Protein product: CASSLGGWGNQPQHF.

The rearrangement uses TRBV29-1 and TRBJ2-2; 9 nucleotides align to TRBD1. CDR1 and CDR2 from the germline V gene are SQVTM and ANQGSEA. This CDR3 region has 16 residues. Unmatched junction bases numbered 7, after V lost 1 base and J lost 4 bases. The CDR3 here is CSVEGGGQGSTGELFF. Here the CDR3 DNA reads TGCAGCGTTGAAGGGGGGGGACAGGGTAGCACCGGGGAGCTGTTTTTT.

V gene TRBV27 combines with J gene TRBJ2-3; the D is unclear. The V and J ends lost 6 bases and 6 bases respectively, with 13 bases between them. Per germline, CDR1 MNHEY and CDR2 SMNVEV (reference sequence). This CDR3 is built from 13 residues. The CDR3 loop reads CASSDLFADTQYF. CDR3 bases: TGTGCCAGCAGCGACTTATTTGCGGATACGCAGTATTTT.

The rearrangement uses TRBV9 and TRBJ2-2; 10 bases fit TRBD1. The germline V gene has CDR1 SGDLS and CDR2 YYNGEE. CDR3 size: 16 residues. The V gene end was trimmed by 3 bases and the J gene end by 8 bases; junction bases not matched to a gene: 10. CDR3 in DNA: TGTGCCAGCAGCGGACTAAGACAGGGGGCCTCAGGGGAGCTGTTTTTT. Protein sequence: CASSGLRQGASGELFF.

The V and J genes are TRBV28 and TRBJ1-2; D perhaps matches TRBD1 (5 bases). From germline, CDR1 is MDHEN and CDR2 SYDVKM. Trimming left V 6 bases short and J 7 bases short, with 9 bases between. The CDR3 is 11 amino acids. The CDR3 loop reads CASSTGGGYTF. The DNA of the CDR3 is TGTGCCAGCAGCACAGGTGGTGGCTACACCTTC.

The gene calls are TRBV27 and TRBJ1-6, with D possibly being TRBD1 (5 bases). The CDR3 extends over 14 amino acids. Trimming took off 7 bases at V and 4 bases at J, with 11 bases between the two ends. The germline gives CDR1 MNHEY, CDR2 SMNVEV (reference sequence). The CDR3 DNA reads TGTGCCAGCACCCCAGACAGTTATAATTCACCCCTCCACTTT. Translated, it gives CASTPDSYNSPLHF.

V usage is TRBV7-9 and J usage is TRBJ2-2; 7 nucleotides agree with TRBD1. CDR1 and CDR2 (germline): SEHNR, FQNEAQ (reference sequence). Trimming at V came to 2 bases and at J to 4 bases, leaving 7 bases not matched to a gene. The CDR3 has 16 residues. CDR3 sequence (DNA): TGTGCCAGCAGCTTAAGGGGGACAGAGTCCACCGGGGAGCTGTTTTTT. Translating gives CASSLRGTESTGELFF.

V usage is TRBV28 and J usage is TRBJ1-2; TRBD1 agrees at 7 bases. This CDR3 spans 14 amino acids. V lost 5 bases, J lost 8 bases, and 11 bases stayed unmatched. From germline, CDR1 is MDHEN and CDR2 SYDVKM. CDR3 in amino acids: CASSQDRVRGGYTF. CDR3 nucleotides: TGTGCCAGCAGTCAAGACAGGGTCCGGGGGGGCTACACCTTC.

The CDR3 here is CASSLGSGDRGYGELFF. DNA of the CDR3: TGTGCCAGCAGCTTAGGGTCGGGGGACAGGGGGTACGGGGAGCTGTTTTTT. The chain recombines TRBV7-2 with TRBJ2-2, with 11 bases fitting TRBD1. The junction had 8 bases not matched to a gene; V was cut back by 1 base and J by 7 bases. The CDR3 has 17 amino acids. Germline V gene lookup returns CDR1 SGHTA and CDR2 FQGNSA.

This sequence joins TRBV4-1 and TRBJ1-3, with TRBD1 identical over 9 bases. V lost 4 bases to trimming and J lost 0 bases; unmatched junction nucleotides: 16. The CDR3 is 20 residues long. Germline CDR1 reads MGHRA; CDR2 reads YSYEKL. The CDR3: CASSRTPVGTGSGSGNTIYF. The DNA for the CDR3 is TGCGCCAGCAGCCGCACCCCTGTGGGGACAGGGAGCGGCTCTGGAAACACCATATATTTT.

This chain links TRBV5-4 with TRBJ2-3; 13 positions match TRBD2. Trimming took 4 bases from V and 6 from J; bases not matched to a gene: 5. This CDR3 has 15 residues. Germline V gives CDR1 SGHNT, CDR2 YYREEE (reference sequence). CDR3 amino acids: CASSLTSGGADTQYF. The CDR3 DNA is TGTGCCAGCAGCCTCACTAGCGGGGGGGCGGATACGCAGTATTTT.

The chain combines TRBV5-5 with TRBJ2-7; TRBD1 agrees at 8 bases. Per germline, CDR1 SGHKS and CDR2 YYEKEE (reference sequence). This CDR3 region has 16 residues. With V trimmed by 0 bases and J by 0 bases, 5 bases remained unmatched. The CDR3 DNA reads TGTGCCAGCAGCTTGGCATCAGGGGGCTTCTCCTACGAGCAGTACTTC. Amino acids: CASSLASGGFSYEQYF. The whole variable domain, remainder taken from reference TRBV5-5 and TRBJ2-7, is DAGVTQSPTHLIKTRGQQVTLRCSPISGHKSVSWYQQVLGQGPQFIFQYYEKEERGRGNFPDRFSARQFPNYSSELNVNALLLGDSALYLCASSLASGGFSYEQYFGPGTRLTVT.

This sequence joins TRBV6-5 and TRBJ1-1; tentatively, D is TRBD1 (5 bases). The CDR3 is made up of 13 amino acids. Germline CDR1 MNHEY, CDR2 SVGAGI. V was shortened by 4 bases and J by 0 bases, with 6 bases between the two germline ends. CDR3 nucleotide sequence: TGTGCCAGCAGTTTACAGGTGAACACTGAAGCTTTCTTT. This gives the protein CASSLQVNTEAFF.

A note on this clone: The germline gene is not matched at one end of the junction; a read error may be the cause. The same CDR3 arises from other DNA sequences in this sample as well. This chain links TRBV30 with TRBJ1-1, with a tentative D call TRBD1 (5 bases). The CDR3 is 15 amino acids. In germline, CDR1 is GTSNPN, CDR2 SVGIG (reference sequence). The CDR3 DNA reads as TGTGCCTGGAGTAGATCCAGCGACCCGGGGACTGAAGCCTTCTTT. Amino acid sequence: CAWSRSSDPGTEAFF.

The DNA of the CDR3 is TGCGCCAGCAGCCAAGCGGGTTTAGGTAGATACAATGAGCAGTTCTTC. Translated: CASSQAGLGRYNEQFF. The rearrangement uses TRBV4-1 and TRBJ2-1; D is undetermined. The CDR3 covers 16 residues. From germline, CDR1 is MGHRA and CDR2 YSYEKL. V lost 1 base to trimming and J lost 4 bases, with 14 bases between them.

The chain combines TRBV5-8 with TRBJ2-7; D is unresolved. With 1 base removed from V and 5 bases from J, the gap between germline ends came to 7 bases. This CDR3 comprises 12 residues. The germline V gene encodes CDR1 SGHTS and CDR2 YDEGEE. The CDR3 is CASSLSRNEQYF. DNA of the CDR3: TGTGCCAGCAGCTTGAGTAGAAACGAGCAGTACTTC.